This T cell receptor beta chain stems from a study of identical twins. The CDR3 sequence is 14 residues long. Germline assignment: CDR1 KGHSH and CDR2 LQKENI. Study observations and caveats: A lower insertion count was a feature of abundant cord blood beta clonotypes, with no such feature in memory repertoires. The study based its conclusions on cross-sectional statistical analysis and did not follow the same donors.

Template switching (which added a universal primer site) was used, and cDNA carried unique molecular identifiers. TCRdb recomputed calls from the 5' RACE reads with MiXCR, one row per CDR3 protein. The data contain about 460,000 distinct CDR3 sequences, 14% of them singletons. This clonotype was observed a handful of times. Its matching antigen is unknown. An end of the junction does not agree with germline; a read error may underlie this. The data were also submitted as part of a second study, on yellow fever vaccine responses in identical twins.

Sequencing was done on a sample of CD4+ T cells sorted from blood. The chain combines TRBV18 with TRBJ2-7, with D perhaps matching TRBD1 (6 bases). The sequence derives from a woman aged 18-29 years in good health. The CDR3: CASSPPTGPYGQYF. The DNA for the CDR3 is TGTGCCAGCTCACCACCGACAGGCCCCTACGGGCAGTACTTC.